This T cell receptor (beta chain) was identified in a study of CD8+ T cells in alopecia areata. The wider study: For 6 to 18 months, tofacitinib was taken, and 6 months off drug followed.

The study, taken as a whole, reports: Sequenced scalp T cells also include alphabeta T cells resident in normal skin.

Specified treatment: oral pan-JAK inhibitor, 5-10 mg twice daily. Germline V gene data show CDR1 as SGHRS and CDR2 as YFSETQ. The CDR3 covers 19 residues. V shed 0 bases and J shed 10 bases, with 26 bases lying between them. Extracted RNA was reverse transcribed into cDNA, the sequencing template. Only in-frame clones appear in the TCRdb table, and some are missing; sequencing was by immunoSEQ multiplex PCR. This table holds around 99,000 clones, roughly 84% found once. In the case of this clone: Its antigen remains unidentified.

The chain is built from TRBV5-1 and TRBJ1-6; no firm D call. The receptor comes from a human donor with alopecia areata. Sequenced here: CD8+ T cells sorted from blood, sampled at week 24, from a patient treated with tofacitinib. CDR3: CASSLGIMGLGGIRSPLHF. The CDR3 nucleotides are TGCGCCAGCAGCTTGGGTATTATGGGGTTGGGTGGCATTCGGTCACCCCTCCACTTT.